Each of the 24 T cell receptor beta chains below was sequenced from the same sample in a study of CD8 T cells in ankylosing spondylitis. TCRdb processed the 5' RACE reads anew with MiXCR; each CDR3 protein has one entry. The sample includes a few hundred thousand distinct CDR3 sequences, over 15% of them seen just once. Sequenced: blood, either unsorted or a sorted T cell fraction (not recorded which). These receptor sequences come from a male donor with ankylosing spondylitis or in good health (not recorded which).

This clonotype was observed a handful of times. The V call is TRBV7-8, the J call TRBJ2-7; the match to TRBD2 covers 7 bases. V gave up 4 bases and J gave up 4 bases; unmatched junction bases: 10. The CDR3 runs 15 residues. CDR1 SGHVS and CDR2 FQNEAQ come from the germline V gene. The CDR3 nucleotides are TGTGCCAGCAGCTCCTGGTGGGAGGGCCATTACGAGCAGTACTTC. Its translation is CASSSWWEGHYEQYF.

J is TRBJ1-2 and V is TRBV6-2 or TRBV6-3; 7 bases are a match to TRBD1. Trimming cost V 2 bases and J 3 bases; bases outside gene matches: 12. Per germline, CDR1 MNHEY and CDR2 SVGEGT. The CDR3 length is 17 residues. CDR3 residues: CASSYPNPTGSDYGYTF. The DNA of the CDR3 is TGTGCCAGCAGTTACCCGAACCCGACAGGGTCTGACTATGGCTACACCTTC.

In its sample, this clonotype was seen a few times. This chain uses TRBV7-2 with TRBJ2-2, with D perhaps matching TRBD2 (6 bases). The CDR3 contains 13 residues. The germline V gene encodes CDR1 SGHTA and CDR2 FQGNSA. Trimming took 8 bases from V and 4 from J, leaving 11 bases between them. The chain's CDR3 is CASGGSGTGELFF. The DNA of the CDR3 is TGTGCCAGCGGGGGGTCGGGCACCGGGGAGCTGTTTTTT.

CDR3 region: CASSGRAASYEQYF. DNA of the CDR3: TGTGCCAGCAGCGGTCGGGCAGCCTCCTACGAGCAGTACTTC. This chain uses TRBV12-3 or TRBV12-4 with TRBJ2-7; D not certain. The V end was cut by 6 bases, the J end by 0 bases, with 12 bases between. This CDR3 region has 14 residues.

This chain joins TRBV2 and TRBJ2-5; 8 nucleotides match TRBD1. Germline-derived CDR1 and CDR2 are SNHLY and FYNNEI. The CDR3 sequence is 14 residues long. J gave up 5 bases and V 4 bases, and 6 bases lay outside the gene matches. The CDR3 loop is CASSAGTGWETQYF. CDR3 DNA: TGTGCCAGCAGTGCCGGGACAGGCTGGGAGACCCAGTACTTC.

This clonotype was found many times. The rearrangement links TRBV5-5 to TRBJ2-7, with 8 bases identical to TRBD1. The CDR3 totals 13 residues. CDR1 and CDR2 from the germline V gene are SGHKS and YYEKEE (reference sequence). J gave up 2 bases and V 4 bases, and 2 bases lay outside the gene matches. The CDR3 DNA reads as TGTGCCAGCAGCCGGACAGGGCCCTACGAGCAGTACTTC. It translates to CASSRTGPYEQYF. Drawing the rest from reference TRBV5-5 and TRBJ2-7, the complete variable domain is DAGVTQSPTHLIKTRGQQVTLRCSPISGHKSVSWYQQVLGQGPQFIFQYYEKEERGRGNFPDRFSARQFPNYSSELNVNALLLGDSALYLCASSRTGPYEQYFGPGTRLTVT.

V usage is TRBV7-8 and J usage is TRBJ2-2, with TRBD2 as a possible D gene (7 bases). The V end was cut by 1 base, the J end by 3 bases, with 12 bases between. CDR1 SGHVS and CDR2 FQNEAQ come from the germline V gene. The CDR3 spans 16 residues. CDR3 amino acids: CASSLVGGQHTGELFF. Here the CDR3 DNA reads TGTGCCAGCAGCTTAGTCGGGGGGCAGCACACCGGGGAGCTGTTTTTT. The full variable domain, rest sourced from reference TRBV7-8 and TRBJ2-2, is GAGVSQSPRYKVAKRGQDVALRCDPISGHVSLFWYQQALGQGPEFLTYFQNEAQLDKSGLPSDRFFAERPEGSVSTLKIQRTQQEDSAVYLCASSLVGGQHTGELFFGEGSRLTVL.

This chain joins TRBV12-3 or TRBV12-4 and TRBJ2-5; TRBD2 agrees at 7 bases. The CDR3 covers 13 residues. V trimming: 6 bases; J trimming: 6 bases; junction bases outside the gene matches: 7. As DNA, the CDR3 is TGTGCCAGCAGCTGGGAGGGGTACAAGACCCAGTACTTC. It encodes CASSWEGYKTQYF.

V is TRBV5-1 and J is TRBJ1-5; the D is unclear. This CDR3 has 19 residues. V was pared by 3 bases and J by 0 bases, with 22 bases between. Germline V lookup: CDR1 SGHRS, CDR2 YFSETQ. The CDR3 region has the DNA TGCGCCAGCAGCTCGCGGGCCCCAAGGACGGCGTATAGCAATCAGCCCCAGCATTTT. This codes for CASSSRAPRTAYSNQPQHF.

This clonotype was observed a few times. The J gene is TRBJ1-1, the V gene TRBV12-3 or TRBV12-4; 8 positions agree with TRBD1. The CDR3 runs 17 residues. Trimming removed 4 bases from V and 5 bases from J; junction bases left unmatched: 15. The CDR3 here is CASSSRPGQGRRTEAFF. CDR3 coding DNA: TGTGCCAGCAGTTCACGCCCTGGACAGGGTCGAAGGACTGAAGCTTTCTTT.

This clonotype occurred a few times. V is TRBV6-2 or TRBV6-3 and J is TRBJ2-1; tentative D call: TRBD2 (5 bases). The CDR3 is 15 amino acids. Germline V gene data show CDR1 as MNHEY and CDR2 as SVGEGT. Trimming shortened V by 6 bases and J by 0 bases, and 12 bases separated the two germline ends. The CDR3 DNA reads TGTGCCAGCAGCACCGGGATTTCCTCCTACAATGAGCAGTTCTTC. Amino acids: CASSTGISSYNEQFF.

This clonotype was observed a few times. This rearrangement joins TRBV5-1 to TRBJ2-7; no clear D. Trimming stripped 0 bases from V and 3 bases from J, with 7 bases between. The CDR3 sequence is 13 residues long. Germline CDR1 reads SGHRS; CDR2 reads YFSETQ. CDR3: CASSLESNYEQYF. The CDR3 DNA reads TGCGCCAGCAGCTTGGAGTCAAACTACGAGCAGTACTTC. The full variable domain, in which reference TRBV5-1 and TRBJ2-7 provide the parts outside the CDR3, is KAGVTQTPRYLIKTRGQQVTLSCSPISGHRSVSWYQQTPGQGLQFLFEYFSETQRNKGNFPGRFSGRQFSNSRSEMNVSTLELGDSALYLCASSLESNYEQYFGPGTRLTVT.

This clonotype was counted only a few times. The V call is TRBV6-2 or TRBV6-3, the J call TRBJ2-5, with D possibly being TRBD1 or TRBD2 (5 bases each). This CDR3 has 13 amino acids. In germline, CDR1 is MNHEY, CDR2 SVGEGT. Trimming removed 6 bases from V and 5 bases from J, with 13 bases in between. DNA for the CDR3: TGTGCCAGCAGGGCAGGGAGTAGGGAGACCCAGTACTTC. It codes for CASRAGSRETQYF.

The gene calls are TRBV4-1 and TRBJ2-1; the D gene is possibly TRBD1 (5 bases). This CDR3 is 14 amino acids long. From germline, CDR1 is MGHRA and CDR2 YSYEKL. Trimming took 1 base from V and 4 from J, leaving 8 bases between them. Written as DNA, the CDR3 is TGCGCCAGCAGCCAAGGGCCAGGGTACAATGAGCAGTTCTTC. Translation: CASSQGPGYNEQFF.

This clonotype was seen a few times. This sequence joins TRBV6-5 and TRBJ2-5, with D perhaps TRBD2 (6 bases). Germline V gene data show CDR1 as MNHEY and CDR2 as SVGAGI. With 2 bases removed from V and 1 base from J, the gap between germline ends came to 11 bases. The CDR3 has 15 residues. This CDR3 is CASSYRAGPQETQYF. The CDR3 coding sequence is TGTGCCAGCAGTTACCGAGCGGGCCCCCAAGAGACCCAGTACTTC.

The sample holds many counts of this clonotype. The J gene is TRBJ2-1, the V gene TRBV5-1, with 10 bases identical to TRBD1. Germline assignment: CDR1 SGHRS and CDR2 YFSETQ. V dropped 3 bases and J dropped 3; count of bases not matched to a gene: 3. The CDR3 is 15 amino acids. The CDR3 loop is CASSWTGGNYNEQFF. CDR3 DNA: TGCGCCAGCAGCTGGACAGGGGGTAACTACAATGAGCAGTTCTTC. The full variable domain, its missing parts supplied by reference TRBV5-1 and TRBJ2-1, is KAGVTQTPRYLIKTRGQQVTLSCSPISGHRSVSWYQQTPGQGLQFLFEYFSETQRNKGNFPGRFSGRQFSNSRSEMNVSTLELGDSALYLCASSWTGGNYNEQFFGPGTRLTVL.

In its sample, this clonotype was seen many times. The chain is built from TRBV10-3 and TRBJ2-2; perhaps TRBD2 as D (7 bases). The germline V gene encodes CDR1 ENHRY and CDR2 SYGVKD. The CDR3 extends over 16 amino acids. V was clipped by 4 bases and J by 3 bases, with 15 bases between them. CDR3 bases: TGTGCCATCAGTGTTCGTCAGGGGAGGGACACCGGGGAGCTGTTTTTT. Its translation: CAISVRQGRDTGELFF.

Concerning this clonotype: A much larger clone lies a single base off, so this may be a read error. This chain links TRBV6-1 with TRBJ2-1; TRBD1 agrees at 7 bases. The CDR3 runs to 16 residues. Germline CDR1 reads MNHNS; CDR2 reads SASEGT. The CDR3 bases are TGTGCCAGAAGTGCCCGAGACAGGGCTCAGGGCAATGAGCAGTTCTTC. Protein: CARSARDRAQGNEQFF.

There are a few counts of this clonotype. The chain couples TRBV5-1 to TRBJ2-7; 8 nucleotides align to TRBD1. Germline V lookup: CDR1 SGHRS, CDR2 YFSETQ. V dropped 4 bases and J dropped 2; count of bases not matched to a gene: 8. The CDR3 extends over 15 amino acids. CDR3 DNA sequence: TGCGCCAGCAGCCCAGACAGGGGCGGACCCTACGAGCAGTACTTC. It translates to CASSPDRGGPYEQYF.

The rearrangement links TRBV6-5 to TRBJ2-7; D ambiguous. V was shortened by 0 bases and J by 5 bases, with 11 bases between the two germline ends. The CDR3 totals 14 residues. CDR1 and CDR2 (germline): MNHEY, SVGAGI. CDR3 bases: TGTGCCAGCAGTTACTCATCTGGGTCTGACGAGCAGTACTTC. This codes for CASSYSSGSDEQYF.

This chain joins TRBV7-6 and TRBJ1-1, with TRBD1 as a possible D gene (5 bases). There are 14 residues in the CDR3. Germline-derived CDR1 and CDR2 are SGHVS and FNYEAQ. With 1 base removed from V and 4 bases from J, the gap between germline ends came to 10 bases. This CDR3 is CASSLGGTTTEAFF. DNA for the CDR3: TGTGCCAGCAGCTTAGGTGGGACCACCACTGAAGCTTTCTTT.

The rearrangement joins TRBV20-1 to TRBJ2-5; TRBD1 matches 7 bases. J gave up 5 bases and V 6 bases, and 6 bases lay outside the gene matches. CDR1 is DFQATT, CDR2 SNEGSKA, per germline (reference sequence). CDR3 size: 12 residues. CDR3 in DNA: TGCAGTGCCCTTGACAGGGCGGAGACCCAGTACTTC. It yields the protein CSALDRAETQYF.

This clonotype has more than one count but fewer than ten. The V and J genes are TRBV12-3 or TRBV12-4 and TRBJ2-4; weak D call: TRBD2 (5 bases). The CDR3 length is 17 residues. Trimming cost V 3 bases and J 0 bases, with 15 bases left between them. CDR3 DNA sequence: TGTGCCAGCAGTTTCGGGAACCTTAAAATAGCCAAAAACATTCAGTACTTC. It is translated as CASSFGNLKIAKNIQYF.

This chain joins TRBV29-1 and TRBJ2-7; D is perhaps TRBD1 or TRBD2 (6 bases each). The length of the CDR3 is 13 residues. V was shortened by 5 bases and J by 5 bases, with 16 bases between the two germline ends. Germline CDR1 and CDR2: SQVTM and ANQGSEA. This chain's CDR3 is CSVNGPRGHEQYF. In DNA form, the CDR3 reads TGCAGCGTTAACGGGCCCCGGGGGCACGAGCAGTACTTC.